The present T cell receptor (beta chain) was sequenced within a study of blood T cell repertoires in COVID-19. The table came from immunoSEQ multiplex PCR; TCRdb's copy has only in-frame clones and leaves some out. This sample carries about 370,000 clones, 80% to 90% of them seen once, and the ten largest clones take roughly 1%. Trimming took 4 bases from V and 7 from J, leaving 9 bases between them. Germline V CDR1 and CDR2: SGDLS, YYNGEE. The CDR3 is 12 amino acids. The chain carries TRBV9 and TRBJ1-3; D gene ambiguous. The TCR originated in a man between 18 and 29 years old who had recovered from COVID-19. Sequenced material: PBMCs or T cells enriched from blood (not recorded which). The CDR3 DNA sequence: TGTGCCAGCAGCCTCCGCGGGAACACCATATATTTT. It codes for CASSLRGNTIYF.